The next 14 T cell receptor beta chains were all read from a single sample in a study of cytomegalovirus exposure and HLA in healthy donors. The PCR contained 60 Vbeta and 13 Jbeta primers. Using immunoSEQ multiplex PCR, the repertoire was profiled, and TCRdb retains in-frame clones only, with some absent. This repertoire shows about 150,000 clones, over 60% found once; its top ten account for about 1.5%. The sample consisted of PBMCs. These receptors were collected from a woman aged 18-29 years in good health and CMV-seronegative.

V and J are TRBV5-4 and TRBJ1-2; 10 bases match TRBD1. Germline loops: CDR1 SGHNT, CDR2 YYREEE (reference sequence). V trimming: 2 bases; J trimming: 0 bases; junction bases outside the gene matches: 7. The CDR3 runs to 17 residues. CDR3 amino acids: CASSFWDRGGANYGYTF. The CDR3 DNA reads TGTGCCAGCAGCTTTTGGGACAGGGGTGGGGCTAACTATGGCTACACCTTC.

This chain joins TRBV7-3 and TRBJ2-6; 7 bases are a match to TRBD2. Per the germline V gene, CDR1 is SGHTA and CDR2 is FQGTGA. CDR3 length equals 17 residues. With V trimmed by 5 bases and J by 4 bases, 11 bases remained unmatched. The DNA of the CDR3 is TGTGCCAGCAGCCCTCGGGGGGAGTCATTGGGGGCCAACGTCCTGACTTTC. This gives the protein CASSPRGESLGANVLTF.

The chain links TRBV5-1 to TRBJ2-7; 8 positions agree with TRBD2. With 4 bases clipped from V and 0 bases from J, the junction kept 3 bases outside the gene matches. Germline V gene lookup returns CDR1 SGHRS and CDR2 YFSETQ. This CDR3 is built from 14 residues. The CDR3 region is CASSREGLSYEQYF. The CDR3 coding sequence is TGCGCCAGCAGCCGGGAGGGCCTCTCCTACGAGCAGTACTTC.

This clone was seen a few times. The DNA for the CDR3 is TGTGCCGTCCCCCGAGGGCGGAACACCGGGGAGCTGTTTTTT. This gives the protein CAVPRGRNTGELFF. The chain has TRBV7-9 and TRBJ2-2; possibly TRBD2 for D (5 bases). The CDR3 runs to 14 residues. The germline V and J ends were trimmed by 11 bases and 1 base, with 14 bases remaining between them. Looked up from germline, CDR1 is SEHNR and CDR2 is FQNEAQ (reference sequence).

V gene TRBV2 combines with J gene TRBJ1-1; 7 nucleotides line up with TRBD1. Germline trimming cut 2 bases from V and 2 bases from J; bases unmatched to any gene: 5. CDR3 length: 15 residues. Germline V gene data show CDR1 as SNHLY and CDR2 as FYNNEI. The CDR3 sequence is CASSEIEGANTEAFF. The CDR3 nucleotides read TGTGCCAGCAGTGAAATCGAGGGGGCCAACACTGAAGCTTTCTTT.

There are a few counts of this clone. The chain links TRBV6-6 to TRBJ2-3, with D perhaps matching TRBD1 (6 bases). Trimming removed 2 bases at V and 2 bases at J, with 11 bases between. Germline CDR1 MNHNY, CDR2 SVGAGI (reference sequence). This CDR3 is built from 15 residues. The CDR3 here is CASSYEGQHTDTQYF. CDR3 DNA sequence: TGTGCCAGCAGTTACGAAGGACAGCACACAGATACGCAGTATTTT.

This sequence joins TRBV7-2 and TRBJ1-1; D gene ambiguous. There are 14 residues in the CDR3. V lost 1 base, J lost 3 bases, and 9 bases lay in between. Per germline, CDR1 SGHTA and CDR2 FQGNSA. CDR3 coding DNA: TGTGCCAGCAGCTTAGACCCCCAGGACACTGAAGCTTTCTTT. Its protein product is CASSLDPQDTEAFF.

This chain uses TRBV18 with TRBJ1-3; 10 bases align to TRBD1. Unmatched junction bases numbered 5, after V lost 3 bases and J lost 6 bases. Germline lookup yields CDR1 KGHSH and CDR2 LQKENI. CDR3 length: 15 amino acids. The CDR3 DNA is TGTGCCAGCTCACCCCCGGGGACAGGGGTAAACACCATATATTTT. It specifies CASSPPGTGVNTIYF.

This clone occurred once. The chain recombines TRBV6-6 with TRBJ2-7, with D maybe TRBD1 (5 bases). The CDR3 totals 15 residues. Germline V gene data show CDR1 as MNHNY and CDR2 as SVGAGI (reference sequence). V shed 6 bases and J shed 1 base, with 16 bases lying between them. CDR3 residues: CASSTGQGRSYEQYV. The CDR3 DNA is TGTGCCAGCAGCACGGGCCAGGGCAGGTCCTACGAGCAGTACGTC.

The rearrangement uses TRBV18 and TRBJ2-3; TRBD2 agrees at 8 bases. The V gene end was trimmed by 4 bases and the J gene end by 1 base; junction bases not matched to a gene: 4. The germline CDR1 and CDR2 sequences are KGHSH and LQKENI. CDR3 length: 15 amino acids. DNA of the CDR3: TGTGCCAGCTCACACGGGGGGGCCCGCACAGATACGCAGTATTTT. Encoded protein: CASSHGGARTDTQYF.

The rearrangement links TRBV6-1 to TRBJ2-5, with 8 bases identical to TRBD2. The V and J ends lost 7 bases and 5 bases, in that order; junction bases with no gene match: 9. The CDR3 loop spans 14 amino acids. CDR1 and CDR2 from the germline V gene are MNHNS and SASEGT. CDR3 nucleotides: TGTGCCAGCACCCACGGGGGGGCCTCTGAGACCCAGTACTTC. This codes for CASTHGGASETQYF.

This clone turned up a few times. J is TRBJ1-5 and V is TRBV6-5, with D maybe TRBD1 (5 bases). This CDR3 is built from 13 residues. Deletions cut 2 bases from V and 6 bases from J, with 8 bases between. CDR1 is MNHEY and CDR2 is SVGAGI in the germline V gene. CDR3 loop: CASSYGGGQPQHF. Written as DNA, the CDR3 is TGTGCCAGCAGTTACGGGGGGGGTCAGCCCCAGCATTTT.

The chain uses TRBV27 and TRBJ1-4, with D possibly matching TRBD1 (5 bases). V shed 6 bases and J shed 1 base, with 12 bases lying between them. The V gene's germline CDR1 is MNHEY and CDR2 SMNVEV (reference sequence). This CDR3 comprises 15 residues. For the CDR3, the DNA is TGTGCCAGCAGGGGGCGGACGGGAACTAATGAAAAACTGTTTTTT. Its protein product is CASRGRTGTNEKLFF.

The chain combines TRBV7-8 with TRBJ2-1; 8 bases are a match to TRBD2. This CDR3 has 16 amino acids. Germline lookup yields CDR1 SGHVS and CDR2 FQNEAQ. J was trimmed by 2 bases and V by 5 bases; bases with no gene match: 8. CDR3 DNA sequence: TGTGCCAGCAGCCTTAGACTAGCGAGAACCTACAATGAGCAGTTCTTC. Translating it yields CASSLRLARTYNEQFF.